The subject of this entry is one T cell receptor (beta chain). Its antigen is not yet known. No quality values exist for individual bases; no much larger clone is one base distant. Libraries were constructed by the immunoSEQ multiplex PCR assay. Concerning the study's data processing: During preprocessing, nonproductive sequences were discarded, as were any CDR3s that did not begin with C, did not end with F or W, or were shorter than 7 amino acids. The MANAFEST web app was used to call antigen-specific clonotypes on the basis of expansion compared with the reference and with other culture wells. A clone counted as positive if significantly expanded in 2 of 3 replicate wells versus the reference culture at FDR below 0.05. To be called positive, a clone also had to show significant expansion compared with every other tandem well and an odds ratio greater than 5. CDR3 homology was measured as pairwise Levenshtein distance, computed with the stringdist R package after trimming three terminal residues from each end. TCRdb carries this immuneACCESS record with in-frame sequences only. Its versions omit some clonotypes, under half of them owing to an unresolved V gene in the studies checked, with the rest unexplained. The V and J calls and clone size come from that table; D and trimming were worked out from the DNA. This sample comprises about 26,000 clones, roughly 76% of them detected only once. Around 9.3% of the sample lies in the top ten.

CD4+ T cells from unexposed donors were collected before the COVID-19 pandemic (2011-2018). The EasySep CD4+ T cell isolation kit was used to isolate CD4+ T cells once the cultures had run for nine to eleven days. Unexposed donor CD4+ T cells were tested for reactivity to SARS-CoV-2 S and N and four common cold coronavirus spike pools, as cell number allowed. Two million PBMCs per well were cultured in IMDM with approximately 4.8% human AB serum and approximately 9.5 IU/ml IL-2. Half of the culture medium was replaced with fresh IL-2-containing medium on days 3 and 7. In general, every peptide culture condition was set up in three replicate wells. The leukapheresis product for the unexposed donors was obtained through commercial purchase. PBMCs were isolated from leukapheresis product or whole blood by Ficoll-Paque PLUS gradient centrifugation. PBMCs were either cryopreserved at -140 degrees C or used fresh in the expansion assay. The QIAamp Micro DNA Kit was used to extract genomic DNA from the CD4+ T cells.

These data originate in a study of CD4 T cells in relation to SARS-CoV-2 and coronaviruses (dated by TCRdb to the early 2020s). Context from the whole study: In the ViraFEST assay, PBMCs were cultured with antigen for approximately 10 days, after which TCR beta CDR3s were sequenced to identify antigen-specific clonal expansions. The negative reference condition was either a culture with an HIV-1 Nef peptide pool or a culture with no peptide. Shared crossreactive spike epitopes were mapped to their HLA restriction using patient-derived lymphoblastoid cell lines. At the level of individual TCR clonotypes, the study evaluated whether memory CD4+ T cells crossreact between the spike proteins of SARS-CoV-2 and those of common cold coronaviruses. The Adaptive Biotechnologies TCR-sequencing kit was used to sequence samples from a few pre-COVID donors and the naive versus memory experiments, whereas other data were Illumina-based. For other donors in the study, expansion assays were sequenced with a different, Illumina-based TCR-beta assay. Summary of the overall study and its limitations: Small numbers of patients and of tested TCRs were a limitation of the study. Because no donor provided both pre-pandemic and post-infection samples, tracing the source of pre-existing responses was limited. Memory CD4+ clonotypes crossrecognizing SARS-CoV-2 and at least one common cold coronavirus spike were found in around 71% of donors. Because the crossreactivity analysis focused on spike protein, crossreactivity against other viral proteins was not assessed. Significantly weaker SARS-CoV-2-driven expansion was shown by crossreactive clones than by monoreactive clones, consistent with antigenic imprinting.

From a lookup of the germline V gene, CDR1 and CDR2 are MDHEN and SYDVKM. The CDR3 numbers 16 residues from cysteine through phenylalanine. Only the CDR3 DNA stays, 48 bases, in frame from base 1. The V and J ends are trimmed by 5 bases and 3 bases, leaving 18 bases between them. Sequenced: CD4+ T cells from PBMCs, cultured in vitro. Recombination connected TRBV28 to TRBJ2-3; the D gene is unclear. This TCR came from a human donor in good health. The CDR3 protein is CASSDPLGGRTDTQYF. DNA sequence: TGTGCCAGCAGTGACCCTTTGGGTGGACGGACAGATACGCAGTATTTT.